This T cell receptor (beta chain) emerged from a study of response to subunit inactivated influenza vaccine. This CDR3 has 17 amino acids. Germline V lookup: CDR1 MNHEY, CDR2 SVGAGI. Trimming cost V 4 bases and J 1 base, with 17 bases left between them. TCRdb processed the RT-PCR reads anew with MiXCR; each CDR3 protein has one entry. Among 500,000 to 550,000 distinct CDR3 sequences, roughly 7.6% were seen once, and the ten largest hold about an eighth. This clonotype has a count of ten or more. Its cognate antigen is unknown. The study's findings and limits: Each seasonal influenza vaccination recruits few new T cells, the authors suggested.

The rearrangement links TRBV6-5 to TRBJ1-5; D unresolved. The sequences come from PBMCs from blood, collected roughly 24 months after vaccination. The source is a man aged 45-69 years who received an inactivated influenza vaccine. The CDR3 protein is CASSSYQRGRSNQPQHF. The DNA for the CDR3 is TGTGCCAGCAGTTCCTATCAACGCGGCAGGAGCAATCAGCCCCAGCATTTT.